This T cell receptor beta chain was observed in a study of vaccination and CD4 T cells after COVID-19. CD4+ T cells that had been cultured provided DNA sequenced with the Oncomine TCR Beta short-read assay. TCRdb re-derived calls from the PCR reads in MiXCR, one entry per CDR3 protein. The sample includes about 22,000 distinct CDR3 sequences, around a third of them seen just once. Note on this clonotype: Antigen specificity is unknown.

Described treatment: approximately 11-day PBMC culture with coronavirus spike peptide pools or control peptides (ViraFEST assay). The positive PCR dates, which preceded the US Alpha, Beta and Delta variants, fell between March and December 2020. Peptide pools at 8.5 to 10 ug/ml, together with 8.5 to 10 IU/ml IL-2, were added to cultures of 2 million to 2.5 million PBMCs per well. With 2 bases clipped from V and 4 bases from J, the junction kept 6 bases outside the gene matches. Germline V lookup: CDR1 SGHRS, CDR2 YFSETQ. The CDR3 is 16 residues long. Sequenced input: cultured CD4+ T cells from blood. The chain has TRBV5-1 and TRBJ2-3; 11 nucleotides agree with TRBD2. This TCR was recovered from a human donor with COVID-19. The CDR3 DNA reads TGCGCCAGCAGCTTTTTAGCGGGGGGGCTCTCAGATACGCAGTATTTT. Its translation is CASSFLAGGLSDTQYF.